These 17 T cell receptor beta chains came from one sample sequenced in a study of OX40 agonist ivuxolimab in advanced cancers. Measured with immunoSEQ multiplex PCR; TCRdb has only the in-frame clones, and not every one. The sample yields 97,000 or so clones, 85% to 90% seen once. Sample: CD4+ or CD8+ T cells sorted from blood, taken in a trial of the OX40 agonist ivuxolimab. These receptor sequences come from an adult with an advanced solid tumor such as melanoma, head and neck, liver or kidney cancer.

As for this clone: This same CDR3 is encoded by further DNA sequences in the sample. The chain couples TRBV30 to TRBJ1-5; perhaps TRBD1 as D (5 bases). This CDR3 spans 14 amino acids. V lost 2 bases to trimming and J lost 2 bases, with 10 bases between them. Germline CDR1 is GTSNPN and CDR2 is SVGIG (reference sequence). The CDR3 loop reads CAWSQGVGNQPQHF. The DNA for the CDR3 is TGTGCCTGGAGTCAAGGGGTAGGCAATCAGCCCCAGCATTTT.

The genes are TRBV6-1 and TRBJ1-6, with D perhaps TRBD1 (5 bases). Germline-derived CDR1 and CDR2 are MNHNS and SASEGT. Trimming removed 4 bases at V and 9 bases at J, with 16 bases between. This CDR3 comprises 15 residues. CDR3 sequence (DNA): TGTGCCAGCAGTGGGGACGGGGCGTCCGGTTCACCCCTCCACTTT. Translation gives CASSGDGASGSPLHF.

J is TRBJ2-3 and V is TRBV10-1, with D perhaps assigned TRBD1 or TRBD2 (5 bases each). V was trimmed by 4 bases and J by 1 base, leaving 12 bases between them. The CDR3 sequence is 15 residues long. The germline gives CDR1 WNHNN, CDR2 SYGVQD (reference sequence). CDR3 region: CASSGGMAGTDTQYF. CDR3 bases: TGCGCCAGCAGTGGGGGGATGGCCGGCACAGATACGCAGTATTTT.

The rearrangement joins TRBV11-3 to TRBJ2-3, with TRBD2 identical over 9 bases. The CDR3 covers 14 residues. After removal of 5 bases from V and 5 bases from J, the junction contained 5 bases not matched to a gene. Germline lookup yields CDR1 SGHNT and CDR2 YENEEA. CDR3 loop: CASSLSGSGDTQYF. In nucleotides, the CDR3 is TGTGCCAGCAGCCTTAGCGGGAGTGGAGATACGCAGTATTTT.

This clone has a handful of counts. The gene calls are TRBV18 and TRBJ2-1; TRBD1 matches 7 bases. After removal of 3 bases from V and 4 bases from J, the junction contained 9 bases not matched to a gene. Germline V lookup: CDR1 KGHSH, CDR2 LQKENI. This CDR3 region has 16 residues. The CDR3: CASSPDGQANYNEQFF. In nucleotides, the CDR3 is TGTGCCAGCTCACCGGATGGACAGGCAAATTACAATGAGCAGTTCTTC.

CDR3 in DNA: TGTGCCAGCAGCTTGGACAGATTCTCCTACGAGCAGTACTTC. It codes for CASSLDRFSYEQYF. The chain uses TRBV5-5 and TRBJ2-7; D is undetermined. The CDR3 covers 14 residues. Germline-derived CDR1 and CDR2 are SGHKS and YYEKEE (reference sequence). V gave up 0 bases and J gave up 0 bases, with 7 bases separating them.

CDR3 DNA: TGCGCCAGTCGGACTAGCGGGAGCCCTGGTGAGCAGTTCTTC. Its protein is CASRTSGSPGEQFF. The chain links TRBV5-1 to TRBJ2-1; TRBD2 agrees at 13 bases. Germline values: CDR1 SGHRS, CDR2 YFSETQ. The CDR3 spans 14 residues. The V segment lost 8 bases and the J segment 9 bases; nucleotides outside the gene matches: 8.

The CDR3 DNA follows: TGCGCCAGCAGCCCAGGGAGCGAGCAGTACTTC. As protein: CASSPGSEQYF. This rearrangement joins TRBV10-2 to TRBJ2-7; D assignment may be TRBD1 or TRBD2 (5 bases each). Germline assignment: CDR1 WSHSY and CDR2 SAAADI. This CDR3 has 11 amino acids. Trimming removed 6 bases at V and 6 bases at J, with 9 bases between.

CDR3 amino acids: CASSPGVTQFF. Written as DNA, the CDR3 is TGTGCCAGCAGCCCCGGAGTGACGCAGTTCTTC. This chain connects TRBV11-2 to TRBJ2-1; unclear D gene. Germline V gene lookup returns CDR1 SGHAT and CDR2 FQNNGV. V was shortened by 5 bases and J by 12 bases, with 11 bases between the two germline ends. CDR3 length: 11 amino acids. The full variable domain, completed using reference TRBV11-2 and TRBJ2-1, is EAGVAQSPRYKIIEKRQSVAFWCNPISGHATLYWYQQILGQGPKLLIQFQNNGVVDDSQLPKDRFSAERLKGVDSTLKIQPAKLEDSAVYLCASSPGVTQFFGPGTRLTVL.

The chain links TRBV11-2 to TRBJ2-1, with 14 bases matching TRBD2. The CDR3 is 15 amino acids. Germline CDR1 reads SGHAT; CDR2 reads FQNNGV. The V and J ends lost 5 bases and 7 bases, in that order; junction bases with no gene match: 4. This CDR3 reads CASSPRTSGRNEQFF. The CDR3 DNA follows: TGTGCCAGCAGCCCGAGGACTAGCGGGAGGAATGAGCAGTTCTTC.

The rearrangement links TRBV6-1 to TRBJ2-7; D assignment may be TRBD1 or TRBD2 (6 bases each). This CDR3 region has 14 residues. Germline-derived CDR1 and CDR2 are MNHNS and SASEGT. With 4 bases removed from V and 6 bases from J, the gap between germline ends came to 16 bases. For the CDR3, the DNA is TGTGCCAGCAGTGTTAGGGGGGCGATAGGCGAGCAGTACTTC. It translates to CASSVRGAIGEQYF.

The chain combines TRBV5-4 with TRBJ2-5; 10 bases are a match to TRBD1. This CDR3 region has 14 residues. Germline assignment: CDR1 SGHNT and CDR2 YYREEE (reference sequence). With 4 bases clipped from V and 5 bases from J, the junction kept 5 bases outside the gene matches. CDR3: CASSPRQGAETQYF. The CDR3 DNA reads as TGTGCCAGCAGCCCGCGACAGGGGGCGGAGACCCAGTACTTC.

The CDR3 protein is CASSPFAGSGELFF. In DNA, the CDR3 is TGCGCCAGCAGCCCCTTCGCGGGTTCCGGGGAGCTGTTTTTT. The chain employs TRBV5-1 and TRBJ2-2, with D possibly TRBD2 on 5 matching bases. V was shortened by 4 bases and J by 6 bases, with 13 bases between the two germline ends. The CDR3 has 14 residues. Germline-derived CDR1 and CDR2 are SGHRS and YFSETQ. Full variable domain (outside the CDR3, taken from reference TRBV5-1 and TRBJ2-2): KAGVTQTPRYLIKTRGQQVTLSCSPISGHRSVSWYQQTPGQGLQFLFEYFSETQRNKGNFPGRFSGRQFSNSRSEMNVSTLELGDSALYLCASSPFAGSGELFFGEGSRLTVL.

The chain uses TRBV7-3 and TRBJ2-3, with D maybe TRBD2 (6 bases). In germline, CDR1 is SGHTA, CDR2 FQGTGA. V was cut by 2 bases and J by 7 bases, with 13 bases left in between. The CDR3 covers 14 residues. CDR3 region: CASSLEGTQYTQYF. The DNA for the CDR3 is TGTGCCAGCAGCTTAGAAGGGACTCAATATACGCAGTATTTT.

This rearrangement joins TRBV5-1 to TRBJ2-5; 12 bases are shared with TRBD2. This CDR3 spans 17 amino acids. The germline V gene has CDR1 SGHRS and CDR2 YFSETQ. V lost 1 base to trimming and J lost 1 base; unmatched junction nucleotides: 5. The CDR3 DNA is TGCGCCAGCAGCTTGCGGCTGACTAGCGGGGGCCAAGAGACCCAGTACTTC. Translating gives CASSLRLTSGGQETQYF.

This chain connects TRBV19 to TRBJ1-1; D unclear. There are 15 residues in the CDR3. Germline V lookup: CDR1 LNHDA, CDR2 SQIVND (reference sequence). Trimming shortened V by 5 bases and J by 0 bases, and 13 bases separated the two germline ends. CDR3 DNA sequence: TGTGCCAGTAGTTTCTTACAGAGCTTGAACACTGAAGCTTTCTTT. It codes for CASSFLQSLNTEAFF.

The chain carries TRBV28 and TRBJ2-5; tentatively, D is TRBD2 (6 bases). The CDR3 extends over 15 amino acids. Germline assignment: CDR1 MDHEN and CDR2 SYDVKM. V gave up 5 bases and J gave up 0 bases, with 13 bases separating them. In DNA form, the CDR3 reads TGTGCCAGCAGTGTCCAAGGCGGGAACCAAGAGACCCAGTACTTC. Amino acid sequence: CASSVQGGNQETQYF.